These 21 T cell receptor beta chains originate from one sample sequenced in a study of control samples from healthy donors and cancer patients. Here immunoSEQ multiplex PCR was the method, and the copy in TCRdb shows in-frame clones only, minus some. Of some 70,000 clones listed, 65% to 85% are singletons. The sample comprised blood. These receptor sequences come from a man in his sixties in good health.

The chain combines TRBV18 with TRBJ1-1; the match to TRBD1 covers 8 bases. This CDR3 contains 15 residues. Germline V gene lookup returns CDR1 KGHSH and CDR2 LQKENI. The V segment lost 3 bases and the J segment 0 bases; nucleotides outside the gene matches: 3. The chain's CDR3 is CASSPPGGLNTEAFF. The CDR3 DNA reads as TGTGCCAGCTCACCCCCAGGGGGCTTGAACACTGAAGCTTTCTTT. The full variable domain, completed using reference TRBV18 and TRBJ1-1, is NAGVMQNPRHLVRRRGQEARLRCSPMKGHSHVYWYRQLPEEGLKFMVYLQKENIIDESGMPKERFSAEFPKEGPSILRIQQVVRGDSAAYFCASSPPGGLNTEAFFGQGTRLTVV.

The rearrangement links TRBV29-1 to TRBJ2-3, with 7 bases lining up with TRBD1. J was trimmed by 0 bases and V by 7 bases; bases with no gene match: 13. CDR3 length: 16 residues. The V gene's germline CDR1 is SQVTM and CDR2 ANQGSEA. The CDR3 protein is CSALGTDPFSTDTQYF. CDR3 bases: TGCAGCGCCCTGGGGACAGACCCTTTTAGCACAGATACGCAGTATTTT.

This rearrangement joins TRBV20-1 to TRBJ2-6; TRBD2 aligns across 11 bases. CDR3 length: 18 residues. Trimming removed 3 bases from V and 0 bases from J; junction bases left unmatched: 7. The germline gives CDR1 DFQATT, CDR2 SNEGSKA (reference sequence). The DNA for the CDR3 is TGCAGTGCTAGTCCGCTAGCGGGAGGTAGCTCTGGGGCCAACGTCCTGACTTTC. It encodes CSASPLAGGSSGANVLTF.

In the case of this clone: Other nucleotide sequences in the sample specify the same CDR3. The V and J genes are TRBV30 and TRBJ1-1, with no clear D. Between the trimmed V and J ends, which lost 0 bases and 2 bases, there was a span of 7 bases. The CDR3 has 13 residues. Germline CDR1 GTSNPN, CDR2 SVGIG (reference sequence). The DNA of the CDR3 is TGTGCCTGGAGTGTCCAGGTTAACACTGAAGCTTTCTTT. Translation: CAWSVQVNTEAFF.

The chain is built from TRBV18 and TRBJ1-5; 7 bases match TRBD1. The V gene's germline CDR1 is KGHSH and CDR2 LQKENI. This CDR3 spans 13 amino acids. V dropped 5 bases and J dropped 4; count of bases not matched to a gene: 2. CDR3 in amino acids: CASSADRNQPQHF. DNA of the CDR3: TGTGCCAGCTCAGCGGACAGGAATCAGCCCCAGCATTTT.

The chain joins TRBV28 to TRBJ2-7; possibly TRBD2 for D (5 bases). This CDR3 is 17 amino acids long. Trimming stripped 1 base from V and 2 bases from J, with 18 bases between. Per the germline V gene, CDR1 is MDHEN and CDR2 is SYDVKM. Here the CDR3 reads CASSLFEPGSGAYEQYF. The CDR3 DNA sequence: TGTGCCAGCAGTTTATTTGAGCCGGGAAGTGGGGCCTACGAGCAGTACTTC.

J is TRBJ1-2 and V is TRBV27; the D gene is possibly TRBD1 (5 bases). Between the trimmed V and J ends, which lost 6 bases and 4 bases, there was a span of 15 bases. Germline CDR1 and CDR2: MNHEY and SMNVEV (reference sequence). The CDR3 is 14 amino acids. The CDR3 bases are TGTGCCAGCAGCTCAACGGCCAGGGTCTATGGCTACACCTTC. Protein product: CASSSTARVYGYTF.

V and J are TRBV19 and TRBJ2-2, with D perhaps TRBD2 (6 bases). The CDR3 is made up of 17 amino acids. V was clipped by 6 bases and J by 4 bases, with 21 bases between them. The germline CDR1 and CDR2 sequences are LNHDA and SQIVND (reference sequence). The CDR3 is CASRRPTGEGSTGELFF. CDR3 sequence (DNA): TGTGCCAGTAGGCGCCCCACGGGGGAAGGGAGCACCGGGGAGCTGTTTTTT.

This clone has more than one count but fewer than ten. This sequence joins TRBV19 and TRBJ1-1, with TRBD1 as a possible D gene (6 bases). CDR1 and CDR2 from the germline V gene are LNHDA and SQIVND (reference sequence). V lost 7 bases to trimming and J lost 0 bases, with 12 bases between them. The CDR3 runs to 14 residues. CDR3 DNA sequence: TGTGCCAGTACCGAGGGGGGGGTGAACACTGAAGCTTTCTTT. Translation gives CASTEGGVNTEAFF. The full variable domain, rest sourced from reference TRBV19 and TRBJ1-1, is DGGITQSPKYLFRKEGQNVTLSCEQNLNHDAMYWYRQDPGQGLRLIYYSQIVNDFQKGDIAEGYSVSREKKESFPLTVTSAQKNPTAFYLCASTEGGVNTEAFFGQGTRLTVV.

The chain combines TRBV7-9 with TRBJ1-1; D unclear. The V gene lost 1 base and the J gene lost 0 bases, with 15 bases spanning the gap. The V gene's germline CDR1 is SEHNR and CDR2 FQNEAQ (reference sequence). The CDR3 runs to 17 residues. The CDR3 DNA reads as TGTGCCAGCAGCTTAGTGCGAAGTCAGCGTATGAACACTGAAGCTTTCTTT. This gives the protein CASSLVRSQRMNTEAFF.

The V gene is TRBV6-5, the J gene TRBJ1-5; 7 nucleotides align to TRBD1. The CDR3 is 14 residues long. The junction had 6 bases not matched to a gene; V was cut back by 6 bases and J by 4 bases. Germline CDR1 is MNHEY and CDR2 is SVGAGI. The CDR3 sequence: CASRGGTENQPQHF. CDR3 bases: TGTGCCAGCAGGGGGGGGACAGAGAATCAGCCCCAGCATTTT.

Only a few counts were recorded for this clone. V is TRBV7-8 and J is TRBJ2-5; D is unclear. Trimming took off 5 bases at V and 1 base at J, with 8 bases between the two ends. The length of the CDR3 is 13 residues. Germline-derived CDR1 and CDR2 are SGHVS and FQNEAQ. CDR3 coding DNA: TGTGCCAGCAGCCCGGTCCCCCAAGAGACCCAGTACTTC. It encodes CASSPVPQETQYF.

The V gene is TRBV5-4, the J gene TRBJ1-3; D is undetermined. This CDR3 is 14 amino acids long. Germline-derived CDR1 and CDR2 are SGHNT and YYREEE (reference sequence). V lost 1 base and J lost 2, with 7 bases in between. The CDR3: CASSLLGTGNTIYF. The CDR3 nucleotides are TGTGCCAGCAGCTTGCTAGGCACTGGAAACACCATATATTTT. Full variable domain (missing parts from reference TRBV5-4 and TRBJ1-3): ETGVTQSPTHLIKTRGQQVTLRCSSQSGHNTVSWYQQALGQGPQFIFQYYREEENGRGNFPPRFSGLQFPNYSSELNVNALELDDSALYLCASSLLGTGNTIYFGEGSWLTVV.

The chain uses TRBV16 and TRBJ2-1, with 11 positions matching TRBD2. The trim removed 2 bases at V and 7 bases at J, leaving 7 bases unmatched. The CDR3 has 16 amino acids. Germline V gives CDR1 KGHSY, CDR2 FQNENV. The CDR3 region is CASSQRVGTSGNEQFF. CDR3 nucleotide sequence: TGTGCCAGCAGCCAAAGAGTGGGGACTAGCGGAAATGAGCAGTTCTTC.

The V gene is TRBV6-5, the J gene TRBJ1-2, with a tentative D call TRBD1 (6 bases). Germline values: CDR1 MNHEY, CDR2 SVGAGI. The CDR3 has 15 residues. The germline V and J ends were trimmed by 2 bases and 5 bases, with 15 bases remaining between them. The CDR3 here is CASSYDRTARYGYTF. CDR3 nucleotide sequence: TGTGCCAGCAGTTACGACCGGACAGCGAGGTATGGCTACACCTTC.

This sequence joins TRBV30 and TRBJ1-6; TRBD1 might be the D (6 bases). This CDR3 has 12 residues. Trimming shortened V by 2 bases and J by 9 bases, and 8 bases separated the two germline ends. The germline gives CDR1 GTSNPN, CDR2 SVGIG (reference sequence). Here the CDR3 reads CAWSTGLSPLHF. The CDR3 nucleotides are TGTGCCTGGAGTACAGGGCTTTCACCCCTCCACTTT. Using reference TRBV30 and TRBJ1-6 for the parts outside the CDR3, the full variable domain is SQTIHQWPATLVQPVGSPLSLECTVEGTSNPNLYWYRQAAGRGLQLLFYSVGIGQISSEVPQNLSASRPQDRQFILSSKKLLLSDSGFYLCAWSTGLSPLHFGNGTRLTVT.

The chain employs TRBV5-1 and TRBJ1-4, with 12 bases matching TRBD1. CDR1 SGHRS and CDR2 YFSETQ come from the germline V gene. V shed 0 bases and J 8 bases; nucleotides not matched to a gene: 8. CDR3 size: 17 residues. The CDR3 nucleotides are TGCGCCAGCAGCTTGGCCACGGGACAGGGGGCCGGGGAAAAACTGTTTTTT. It translates to CASSLATGQGAGEKLFF.

The chain has TRBV29-1 and TRBJ1-1; no clear D gene. The CDR3 runs to 13 residues. The V end lost 0 bases, the J end lost 7 bases, and 12 bases lay between the germline ends. Germline CDR1 and CDR2: SQVTM and ANQGSEA. This CDR3 reads CSVEEHSFGEAFF. CDR3 nucleotide sequence: TGCAGCGTTGAAGAGCATAGCTTTGGTGAAGCTTTCTTT.

This chain uses TRBV25-1 with TRBJ1-4, with D maybe TRBD1 (5 bases). With 6 bases removed from V and 8 bases from J, the gap between germline ends came to 13 bases. The CDR3 is 13 residues long. Germline-derived CDR1 and CDR2 are MGHDK and SYGVNS. CDR3 sequence reads: CASSKHGDEKLFF. The DNA for the CDR3 is TGTGCCAGCAGCAAACACGGGGACGAAAAACTGTTTTTT.

V usage is TRBV5-6 and J usage is TRBJ2-5, with TRBD1 identical over 7 bases. The ends lost 4 bases at V and 2 bases at J; junction bases unmatched: 2. The germline gives CDR1 SGHDT, CDR2 YYEEEE. The CDR3 loop spans 13 amino acids. CDR3 in DNA: TGTGCCAGCAGCCCGACAGGGCAAGAGACCCAGTACTTC. It is translated as CASSPTGQETQYF.

The V gene is TRBV6-6, the J gene TRBJ1-4, with D perhaps matching TRBD1 (5 bases). The CDR3 sequence is 15 residues long. The V and J ends lost 2 bases and 8 bases respectively, with 15 bases between them. Germline values: CDR1 MNHNY, CDR2 SVGAGI (reference sequence). In DNA, the CDR3 is TGTGCCAGCAGTTACCCAAAGGTGGGGCCCGAAAAACTGTTTTTT. Translated, it gives CASSYPKVGPEKLFF.